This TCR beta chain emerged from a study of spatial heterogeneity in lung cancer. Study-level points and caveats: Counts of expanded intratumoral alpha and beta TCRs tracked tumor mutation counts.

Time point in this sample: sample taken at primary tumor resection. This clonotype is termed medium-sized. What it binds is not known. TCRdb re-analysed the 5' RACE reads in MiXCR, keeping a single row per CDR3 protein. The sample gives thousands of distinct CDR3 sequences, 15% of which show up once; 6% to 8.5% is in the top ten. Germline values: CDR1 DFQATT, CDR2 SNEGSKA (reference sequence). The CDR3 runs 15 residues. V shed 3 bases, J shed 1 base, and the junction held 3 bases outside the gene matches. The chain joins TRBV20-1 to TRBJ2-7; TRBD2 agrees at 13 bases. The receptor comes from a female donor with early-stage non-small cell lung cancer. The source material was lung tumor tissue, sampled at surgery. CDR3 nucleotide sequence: TGCAGTGCTAGGGGACTAGCGGGGTTGTCCTACGAGCAGTACTTC. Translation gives CSARGLAGLSYEQYF.